The entry below describes one TCR beta chain. The antigen remains unidentified. The PCR ran on 60 Vbeta and 13 Jbeta primers. Sequencing was performed with immunoSEQ multiplex PCR; in TCRdb, only in-frame clones are kept and a portion is missing. This repertoire includes about 140,000 clones. The sample comes from a study of cytomegalovirus exposure and HLA in healthy donors. Study conclusions and caveats: Information on immune exposure was restricted to one variable (CMV serostatus). Cytomegalovirus status, reportedly, was diagnosed with high specificity and sensitivity by the classifier. Being productive about 87% or about 30% of the time was typical of most TCR beta V segments in an earlier analysis.

In germline, CDR1 is SGHRS, CDR2 YFSETQ. This CDR3 region has 18 residues. The trim removed 0 bases at V and 3 bases at J, leaving 10 bases unmatched. The sample was PBMCs. V is TRBV5-1 and J is TRBJ2-2, with TRBD1 matching 8 bases. This clonotype was sampled from a male donor in good health and CMV-seronegative. In nucleotides, the CDR3 is TGCGCCAGCAGCTTGGAAGTCAACAGGGGGTTGGACACCGGGGAGCTGTTTTTT. Protein sequence: CASSLEVNRGLDTGELFF.